This TCR beta chain was recovered during a study of shared clonotypes between healthy human individuals (dated by TCRdb to the early 2020s). Concerning the study at large: Two women and a few men aged 18 to 49 years were included in the cohort. For each donor, CD4 naive and CD4 memory were each given three plates, CD8 naive was given two plates, and CD8 memory was given one plate. Blood TCR repertoires of a handful of healthy adults were deeply sequenced to estimate repertoire size and the extent of clonotype sharing between individuals. Libraries were prepared and TCR repertoires were sequenced by different laboratories using diverse techniques, in order to increase sequencing depth and limit assay-specific biases. Leukapheresis yielded between about 0.94 and 9.5 billion PBMCs per donor.

The donors were healthy, HIV-negative adults with no recently reported acute infections or vaccinations. All donors were Caucasian adults living in Nashville, Tennessee, USA. CD4+ T cells were enriched by magnetic negative selection, after which naive cells were positively selected on CD45RA and the negative fraction was taken as the memory subset. After blood collection by leukapheresis, PBMCs were isolated using Ficoll-Histopaque density gradient centrifugation and then cryopreserved in the vapor phase of liquid nitrogen. Analytical flow cytometry was used to check the purity and quantity of each magnetically sorted T cell population. Genomic DNA was isolated from each sorted fraction and quantified by UV absorbance on a Nanodrop 2000c. General study outcomes and caveats: Sampling was restricted to blood, and TCR repertoires in tissue are likely to differ from TCR repertoires in blood. Compared with non-shared clonotypes, the clonotypes found in all four sorted-subset donors had higher generation probabilities. About 5% of naive CD4, around 4% of naive CD8, about 2.1% of memory CD4, and around 0.42% of memory CD8 clonotypes were shared across several donors. Incomplete sequencing was indicated by rarefaction of sorted-subset datasets, despite the large sequencing depth. The genetic and exposure-history diversity represented was limited by the small number of donors. Estimated clonotype richness was generally larger for naive than for memory subsets. Pairwise subsampling led to the expectation that sequencing depth would affect the degree of clonotype sharing among donors.

From cysteine to phenylalanine, the CDR3 is 14 amino acids long. Here the CDR3 DNA is all that survives: 42 bases in frame from base 1. Trimming leaves V shorter by 0 bases and J shorter by 5 bases, with the junction holding 1 base beyond the gene matches. Via the germline V gene (reference sequence), CDR1 is SGHNT and CDR2 YYREEE. Using the deep immunoSEQ assay, multiplex PCR amplified TCR CDR3 regions from genomic DNA. Extracted genomic DNA from each cell subset was spread evenly across all wells of several immunoSEQ 96-well plates, with each plate serving as a replicate. For sorted subsets, each replicate PCR was loaded with 200 to 250 ng genomic DNA, equivalent to 30,000 or so T cell genomes. Purified libraries were measured with a Qubit 3.0 fluorometer, size-checked on a Bioanalyzer 2100, and measured again with the KAPA Library Quantification kit. Every immunoSEQ 96-well plate was sequenced on a dedicated single-read 150-cycle Illumina NextSeq 550 flow cell. For the original study's pipeline: Because the immunoSEQ output included only junctional sequences and no quality scores, the filtering could not be the same as the filtering used for full-length reads. Sequences were annotated with PyIR, a Python wrapper for IgBLAST v1.9, and V/J genes and CDR3 were assigned using IMGT germline references. Reads were filtered out if the reads had weak V/J assignments (E-value above 1e-6), no CDR3, stop codons, out-of-frame junctions, or ambiguous translated residues. V3J clonotypes were defined as sequences sharing an identical inferred V gene, J gene, and CDR3 amino acid sequence. Percentage overlap between repertoires was calculated by dividing the number of shared unique clonotypes by the size of the smaller repertoire. Three approaches were used to assess repertoire richness: RTK rarefaction, the Chao1 estimator, and Recon v2.1 estimates of unobserved clonotypes. For all TCRbeta clonotypes obtained by the gDNA method from four donors, generation probabilities were computed with OLGA. TCRdb stores this immuneACCESS table with in-frame sequences only. Part of the clones is absent; in the studies checked, under half of the shortfall reflects unresolved V genes, and no reason is known for the rest. V and J calls and clone size follow that table, whereas D and trimming were derived from the DNA. The sample records some 2,000,000 clones, 95% of which are singletons. Of the sample, 0.1% to 0.15% falls within the top ten clones.

This clone was detected only a few times. Its antigen remains undetermined. Base quality data are lacking; no much larger clone is found one base away. Sequenced material: naive CD4+ T cells sorted from blood. The sample's cell subset or site, from its label and the paper: CD45RA+ positively selected. This TCR was recovered from a young man in good health. The sequence joins TRBV5-4 to TRBJ2-1, and 8 bases in between align with TRBD1. The CDR3 loop reads CASSLGDRNNEQFF. The bases are TGTGCCAGCAGCTTGGGGGACAGGAACAATGAGCAGTTCTTC. The full variable domain, completed from the reference TRBV5-4 and TRBJ2-1 proteins outside the CDR3, reads ETGVTQSPTHLIKTRGQQVTLRCSSQSGHNTVSWYQQALGQGPQFIFQYYREEENGRGNFPPRFSGLQFPNYSSELNVNALELDDSALYLCASSLGDRNNEQFFGPGTRLTVL.